These 4 T cell receptor beta chains originate from one sample sequenced in a study of cytomegalovirus exposure and HLA in healthy donors. In the PCR, 60 Vbeta and 13 Jbeta primers were used. TCRdb's copy holds only in-frame clones and misses some; the assay was immunoSEQ multiplex PCR. The sample includes roughly 160,000 clones, 77% of them seen just once. Sequencing was carried out using PBMCs. The source of these receptors is a woman aged 25 to 39 in good health and CMV-seronegative.

This clone was seen just once. This CDR3 is CASKGDHEKLFF. The CDR3 nucleotides are TGTGCCAGCAAGGGAGACCATGAAAAACTGTTTTTT. The V and J genes are TRBV6-5 and TRBJ1-4, with D hard to call. The germline CDR1 and CDR2 sequences are MNHEY and SVGAGI. Between the trimmed V and J ends, which lost 7 bases and 6 bases, there was a span of 9 bases. The CDR3 spans 12 residues.

V and J are TRBV5-6 and TRBJ1-2, with D tentatively TRBD1 (5 bases). The germline V and J ends were trimmed by 1 base and 3 bases, with 16 bases remaining between them. Germline values: CDR1 SGHDT, CDR2 YYEEEE. The CDR3 has 16 amino acids. The CDR3 DNA sequence: TGTGCCAGCAGCTTGATATGGGTTAGGGGTGACTATGGCTACACCTTC. Protein product: CASSLIWVRGDYGYTF.

This clone has only a few counts. This sequence joins TRBV2 and TRBJ1-1; unclear D gene. The length of the CDR3 is 13 residues. Germline CDR1 is SNHLY and CDR2 is FYNNEI. Trimming shortened V by 0 bases and J by 7 bases, and 9 bases separated the two germline ends. This CDR3 is CASSEANFSEAFF. The CDR3 DNA sequence: TGTGCCAGCAGTGAAGCGAATTTCAGTGAAGCTTTCTTT.

The gene calls are TRBV11-2 and TRBJ2-7; D call uncertain. CDR3 length: 11 residues. With 4 bases removed from V and 1 base from J, the gap between germline ends came to 2 bases. Germline assignment: CDR1 SGHAT and CDR2 FQNNGV. This chain's CDR3 is CASSSSYEQYF. CDR3 nucleotides: TGTGCCAGCAGCTCGTCCTACGAGCAGTACTTC.